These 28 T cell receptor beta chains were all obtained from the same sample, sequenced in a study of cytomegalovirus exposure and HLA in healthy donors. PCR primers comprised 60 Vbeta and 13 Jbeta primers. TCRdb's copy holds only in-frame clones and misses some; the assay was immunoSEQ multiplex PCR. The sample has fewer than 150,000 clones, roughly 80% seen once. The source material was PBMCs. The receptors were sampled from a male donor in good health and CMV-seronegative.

As DNA, the CDR3 is TGCAGCGTGAAGGACAGGGGGATTTACGAGCAGTACTTC. This gives the protein CSVKDRGIYEQYF. This chain links TRBV29-1 with TRBJ2-7; 10 bases are a match to TRBD1. The CDR3 loop spans 13 amino acids. V shed 6 bases and J 4 bases; nucleotides not matched to a gene: 6. CDR1 is SQVTM, CDR2 ANQGSEA, per germline.

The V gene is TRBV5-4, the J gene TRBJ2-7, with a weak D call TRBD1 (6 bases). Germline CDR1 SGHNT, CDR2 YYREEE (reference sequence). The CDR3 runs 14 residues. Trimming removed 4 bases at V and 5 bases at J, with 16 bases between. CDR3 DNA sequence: TGTGCCAGCAGCCCCAAGGGGGTGTTCGACGAGCAGTACTTC. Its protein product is CASSPKGVFDEQYF. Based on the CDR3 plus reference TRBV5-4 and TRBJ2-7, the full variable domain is ETGVTQSPTHLIKTRGQQVTLRCSSQSGHNTVSWYQQALGQGPQFIFQYYREEENGRGNFPPRFSGLQFPNYSSELNVNALELDDSALYLCASSPKGVFDEQYFGPGTRLTVT.

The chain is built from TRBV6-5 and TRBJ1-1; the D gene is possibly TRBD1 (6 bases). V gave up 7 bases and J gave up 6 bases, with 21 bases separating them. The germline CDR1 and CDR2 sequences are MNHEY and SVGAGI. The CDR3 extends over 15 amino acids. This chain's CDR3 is CASKSKGGRLSEAFF. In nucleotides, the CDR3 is TGTGCCAGCAAATCTAAGGGGGGGCGGTTGTCTGAAGCTTTCTTT.

This CDR3 is CASSPGRVDQPQHF. The CDR3 coding sequence is TGTGCCAGCTCACCAGGGAGGGTGGATCAGCCCCAGCATTTT. The chain is built from TRBV18 and TRBJ1-5; D is undetermined. From germline, CDR1 is KGHSH and CDR2 LQKENI. This CDR3 is 14 amino acids long. The V end lost 2 bases, the J end lost 5 bases, and 10 bases lay between the germline ends.

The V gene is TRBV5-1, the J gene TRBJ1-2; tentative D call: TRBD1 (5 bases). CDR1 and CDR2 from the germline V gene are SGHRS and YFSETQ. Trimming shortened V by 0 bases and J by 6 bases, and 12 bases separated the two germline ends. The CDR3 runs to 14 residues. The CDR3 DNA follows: TGCGCCAGCAGCTTGGGGGGCCAGGGAAATGGCTACACCTTC. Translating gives CASSLGGQGNGYTF.

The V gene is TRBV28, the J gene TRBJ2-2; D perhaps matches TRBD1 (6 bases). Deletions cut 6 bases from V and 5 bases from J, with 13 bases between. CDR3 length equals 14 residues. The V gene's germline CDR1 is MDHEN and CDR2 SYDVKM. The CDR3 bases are TGTGCCAGCAGCCCGACAGGTCGGACCGGGGAGCTGTTTTTT. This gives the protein CASSPTGRTGELFF.

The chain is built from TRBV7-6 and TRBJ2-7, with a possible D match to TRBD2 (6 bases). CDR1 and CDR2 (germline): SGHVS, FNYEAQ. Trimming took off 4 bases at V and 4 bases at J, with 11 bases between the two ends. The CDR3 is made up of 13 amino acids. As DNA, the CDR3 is TGTGCCAGCAGCTCCCGGGACTTATACGAGCAGTACTTC. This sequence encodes CASSSRDLYEQYF.

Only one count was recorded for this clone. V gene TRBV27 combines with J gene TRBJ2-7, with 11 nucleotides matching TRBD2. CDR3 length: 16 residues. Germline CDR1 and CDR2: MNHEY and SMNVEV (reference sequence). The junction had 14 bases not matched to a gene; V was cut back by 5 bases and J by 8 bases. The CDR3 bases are TGTGCCAGCAGTATAATTCTAGCGGGGGGTTCTCGCAAGCAGTACTTC. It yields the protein CASSIILAGGSRKQYF.

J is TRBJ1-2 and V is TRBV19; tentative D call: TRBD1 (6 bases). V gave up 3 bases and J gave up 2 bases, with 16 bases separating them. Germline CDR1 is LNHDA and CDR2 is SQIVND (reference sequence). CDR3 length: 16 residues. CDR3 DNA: TGTGCCAGTAGTATGGGCTACAGGGTCCAAAACTATGGCTACACCTTC. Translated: CASSMGYRVQNYGYTF.

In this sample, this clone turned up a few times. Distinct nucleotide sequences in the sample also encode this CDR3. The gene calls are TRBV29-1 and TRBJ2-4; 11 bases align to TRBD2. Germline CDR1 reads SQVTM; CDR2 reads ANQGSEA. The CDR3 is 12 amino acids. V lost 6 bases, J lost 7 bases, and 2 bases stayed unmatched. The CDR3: CSVGTSGNIQYF. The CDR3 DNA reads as TGCAGCGTGGGGACTAGCGGCAACATTCAGTACTTC. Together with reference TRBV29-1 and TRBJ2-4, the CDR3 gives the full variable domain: SAVISQKPSRDICQRGTSLTIQCQVDSQVTMMFWYRQQPGQSLTLIATANQGSEATYESGFVIDKFPISRPNLTFSTLTVSNMSPEDSSIYLCSVGTSGNIQYFGAGTRLSVL.

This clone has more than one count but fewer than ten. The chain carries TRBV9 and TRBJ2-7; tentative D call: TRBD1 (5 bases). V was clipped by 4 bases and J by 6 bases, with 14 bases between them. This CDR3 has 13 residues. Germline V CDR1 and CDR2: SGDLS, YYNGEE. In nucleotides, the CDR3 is TGTGCCAGCAGCACAGGCCCGAGTGGCGAGCAGTACTTC. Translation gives CASSTGPSGEQYF.

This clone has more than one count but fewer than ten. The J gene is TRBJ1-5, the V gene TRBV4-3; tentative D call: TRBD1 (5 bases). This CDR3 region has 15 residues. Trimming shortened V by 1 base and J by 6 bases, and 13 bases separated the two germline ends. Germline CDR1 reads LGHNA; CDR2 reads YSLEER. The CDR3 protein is CASSQGTGFSQPQHF. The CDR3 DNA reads TGCGCCAGCAGCCAAGGAACAGGTTTCAGTCAGCCCCAGCATTTT.

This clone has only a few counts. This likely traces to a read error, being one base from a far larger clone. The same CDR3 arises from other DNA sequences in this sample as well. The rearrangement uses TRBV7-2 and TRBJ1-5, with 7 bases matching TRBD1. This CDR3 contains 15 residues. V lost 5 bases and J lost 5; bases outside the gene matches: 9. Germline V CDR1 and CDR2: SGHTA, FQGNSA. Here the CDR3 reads CASSQGRGRDQPQHF. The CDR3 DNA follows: TGTGCCAGCAGCCAAGGAAGGGGGCGGGATCAGCCCCAGCATTTT.

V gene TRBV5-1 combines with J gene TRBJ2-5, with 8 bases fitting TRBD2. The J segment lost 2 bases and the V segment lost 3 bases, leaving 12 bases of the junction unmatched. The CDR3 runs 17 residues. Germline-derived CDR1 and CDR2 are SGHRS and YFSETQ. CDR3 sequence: CASSWVAGTHLQETQYF. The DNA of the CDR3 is TGCGCCAGCAGCTGGGTAGCGGGGACCCACTTACAAGAGACCCAGTACTTC.

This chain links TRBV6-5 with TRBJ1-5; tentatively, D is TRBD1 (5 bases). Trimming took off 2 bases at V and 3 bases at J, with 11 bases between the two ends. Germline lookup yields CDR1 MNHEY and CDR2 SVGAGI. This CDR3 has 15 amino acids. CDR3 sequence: CASSYRGGVNQPQHF. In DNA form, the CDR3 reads TGTGCCAGCAGTTACCGTGGGGGGGTCAATCAGCCCCAGCATTTT.

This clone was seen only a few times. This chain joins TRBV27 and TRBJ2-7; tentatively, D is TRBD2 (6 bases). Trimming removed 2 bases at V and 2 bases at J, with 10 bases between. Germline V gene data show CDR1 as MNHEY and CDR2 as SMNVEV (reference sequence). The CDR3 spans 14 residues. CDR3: CASSLAGTPYEQYF. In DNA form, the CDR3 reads TGTGCCAGCAGTTTAGCCGGGACTCCCTACGAGCAGTACTTC.

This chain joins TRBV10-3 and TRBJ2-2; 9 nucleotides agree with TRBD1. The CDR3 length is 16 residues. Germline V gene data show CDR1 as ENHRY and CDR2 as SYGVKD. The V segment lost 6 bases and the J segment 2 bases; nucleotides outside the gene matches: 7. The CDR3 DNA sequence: TGTGCCATCAGATCCGGGACAGGGTCCAACACCGGGGAGCTGTTTTTT. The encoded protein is CAIRSGTGSNTGELFF.

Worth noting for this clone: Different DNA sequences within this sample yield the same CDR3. The chain's CDR3 is CASSQVPAGVSGEQYF. The CDR3 bases are TGTGCCAGCAGCCAAGTCCCGGCGGGGGTATCCGGCGAGCAGTACTTC. The chain joins TRBV14 to TRBJ2-7; 7 nucleotides match TRBD2. With V trimmed by 1 base and J by 6 bases, 12 bases remained unmatched. The germline gives CDR1 SGHDN, CDR2 FVKESK. The CDR3 covers 16 residues.

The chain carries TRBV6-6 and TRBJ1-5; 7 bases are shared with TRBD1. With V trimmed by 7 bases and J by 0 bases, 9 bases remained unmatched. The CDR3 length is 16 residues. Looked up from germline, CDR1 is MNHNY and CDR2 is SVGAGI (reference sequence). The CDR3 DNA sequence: TGTGCCAGCACCGCAGGGGGGACGCCTAGCAATCAGCCCCAGCATTTT. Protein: CASTAGGTPSNQPQHF.

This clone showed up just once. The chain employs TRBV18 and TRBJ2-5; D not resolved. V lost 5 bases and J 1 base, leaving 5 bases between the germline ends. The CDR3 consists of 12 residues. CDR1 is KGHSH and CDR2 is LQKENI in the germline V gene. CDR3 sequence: CASSLIQETQYF. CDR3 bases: TGTGCCAGCTCATTAATCCAAGAGACCCAGTACTTC.

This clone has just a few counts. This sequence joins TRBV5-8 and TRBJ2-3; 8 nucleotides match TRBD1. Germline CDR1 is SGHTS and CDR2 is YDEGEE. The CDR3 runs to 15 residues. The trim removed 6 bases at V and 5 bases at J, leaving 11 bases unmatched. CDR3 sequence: CASTPRGQGLDTQYF. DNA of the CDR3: TGTGCCAGCACCCCCAGGGGGCAGGGATTAGATACGCAGTATTTT.

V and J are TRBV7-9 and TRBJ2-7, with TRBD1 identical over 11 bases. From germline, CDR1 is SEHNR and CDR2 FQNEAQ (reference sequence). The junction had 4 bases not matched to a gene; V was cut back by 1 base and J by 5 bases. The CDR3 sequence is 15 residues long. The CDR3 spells CASSLVGTGGHEQYF. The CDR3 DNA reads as TGTGCCAGCAGCTTAGTTGGGACAGGGGGACACGAGCAGTACTTC.

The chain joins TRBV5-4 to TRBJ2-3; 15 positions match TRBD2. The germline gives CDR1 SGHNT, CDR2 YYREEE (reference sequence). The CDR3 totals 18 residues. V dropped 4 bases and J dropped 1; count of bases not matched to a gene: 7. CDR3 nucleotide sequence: TGTGCCAGCAGCCGCGGACTAGCGGGGGGGACCCGCACAGATACGCAGTATTTT. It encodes CASSRGLAGGTRTDTQYF.

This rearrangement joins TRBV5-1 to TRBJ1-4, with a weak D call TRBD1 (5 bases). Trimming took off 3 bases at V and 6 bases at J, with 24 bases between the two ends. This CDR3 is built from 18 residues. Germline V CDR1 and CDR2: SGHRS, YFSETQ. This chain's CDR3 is CASSSGYSPQLGYEKLFF. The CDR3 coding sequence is TGCGCCAGCAGCTCAGGGTATTCTCCCCAGTTGGGGTATGAAAAACTGTTTTTT.

As DNA, the CDR3 is TGCGCCAGCAGCCCCTGGCAGAACACTGAAGCTTTCTTT. The encoded protein is CASSPWQNTEAFF. The rearrangement uses TRBV5-1 and TRBJ1-1; D remains ambiguous. V was trimmed by 4 bases and J by 1 base, leaving 8 bases between them. Germline CDR1 SGHRS, CDR2 YFSETQ. This CDR3 region has 13 residues.

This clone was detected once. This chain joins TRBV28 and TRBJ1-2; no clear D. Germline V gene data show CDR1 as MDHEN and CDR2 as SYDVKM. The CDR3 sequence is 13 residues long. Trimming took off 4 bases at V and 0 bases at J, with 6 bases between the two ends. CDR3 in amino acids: CASSYSSNYGYTF. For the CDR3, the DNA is TGTGCCAGCAGTTACAGCTCTAACTATGGCTACACCTTC.

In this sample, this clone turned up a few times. In nucleotides, the CDR3 is TGTGCCAGCAGCCAAGCGGGGGTTCATGGCTACACCTTC. It encodes CASSQAGVHGYTF. The gene calls are TRBV14 and TRBJ1-2; D might be TRBD1 (5 bases). Germline V CDR1 and CDR2: SGHDN, FVKESK. The CDR3 runs to 13 residues. The V and J ends lost 1 base and 6 bases respectively, with 9 bases between them.

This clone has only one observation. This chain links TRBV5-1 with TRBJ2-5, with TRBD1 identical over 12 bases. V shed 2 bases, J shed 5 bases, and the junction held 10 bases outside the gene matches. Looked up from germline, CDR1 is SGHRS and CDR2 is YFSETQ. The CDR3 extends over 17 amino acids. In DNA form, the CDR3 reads TGCGCCAGCAGCTTCCTCCGGGACAGGGGGCCGATGGAGACCCAGTACTTC. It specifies CASSFLRDRGPMETQYF. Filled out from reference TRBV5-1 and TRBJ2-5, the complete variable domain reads KAGVTQTPRYLIKTRGQQVTLSCSPISGHRSVSWYQQTPGQGLQFLFEYFSETQRNKGNFPGRFSGRQFSNSRSEMNVSTLELGDSALYLCASSFLRDRGPMETQYFGPGTRLLVL.